These 22 T cell receptor beta chains came from one sample sequenced in a study of cytomegalovirus exposure and HLA in healthy donors. Vbeta (60) and Jbeta (13) primers were used in the PCR. Data came from immunoSEQ multiplex PCR; TCRdb stores just in-frame clones and leaves some out. This table has 180,000 or so clones, 70% to 85% appearing once. The sequencing input was PBMCs. The source of these receptors is a woman aged 55-70 years in good health and CMV-seropositive.

The V call is TRBV2, the J call TRBJ2-3; D remains unclear. CDR3 size: 18 residues. Germline V gene data show CDR1 as SNHLY and CDR2 as FYNNEI. V was cut by 4 bases and J by 2 bases, with 22 bases left in between. CDR3 coding DNA: TGTGCCAGCAGTGTTCCCATATCATTGACTTCATACACAGATACGCAGTATTTT. This translates into CASSVPISLTSYTDTQYF.

The gene calls are TRBV5-4 and TRBJ1-6, with D hard to call. V shed 4 bases and J shed 8 bases, with 13 bases lying between them. The CDR3 has 14 residues. Germline V gives CDR1 SGHNT, CDR2 YYREEE (reference sequence). The CDR3 bases are TGTGCCAGCAGCACCTCGGGAGGCGATTCACCCCTCCACTTT. Protein product: CASSTSGGDSPLHF.

The DNA of the CDR3 is TGTGCCAGCAGCTTGGGGACCGGGGTGGGTGGCTACACCTTC. Translation gives CASSLGTGVGGYTF. The V call is TRBV5-5, the J call TRBJ1-2; no clear D gene. The CDR3 contains 14 residues. CDR1 and CDR2 (germline): SGHKS, YYEKEE (reference sequence). The ends were cut back, 0 bases at V and 7 bases at J, with 13 bases in the middle.

The chain carries TRBV30 and TRBJ1-4; TRBD1 agrees at 7 bases. CDR1 is GTSNPN, CDR2 SVGIG, per germline (reference sequence). This CDR3 contains 13 residues. V shed 3 bases and J 3 bases; nucleotides not matched to a gene: 1. CDR3 nucleotides: TGTGCCTGGAGGGGGACAGCTAATGAAAAACTGTTTTTT. The encoded protein is CAWRGTANEKLFF.

J is TRBJ2-4 and V is TRBV2; possibly TRBD1 for D (7 bases). The V gene lost 8 bases and the J gene lost 0 bases, with 14 bases spanning the gap. From germline, CDR1 is SNHLY and CDR2 FYNNEI. CDR3 length: 15 residues. CDR3 protein: CASFSQGGAKNIQYF. The CDR3 DNA reads as TGTGCCAGCTTTAGTCAGGGGGGAGCCAAAAACATTCAGTACTTC.

The V and J genes are TRBV10-2 and TRBJ2-7; D might be TRBD2 (6 bases). The CDR3 has 12 amino acids. Trimming removed 7 bases at V and 6 bases at J, with 13 bases between. From germline, CDR1 is WSHSY and CDR2 SAAADI. The CDR3 reads CASTLDGGEQYF. CDR3 sequence (DNA): TGCGCCAGCACTCTCGACGGGGGCGAGCAGTACTTC.

The table lists this clone with a count of one. This chain links TRBV19 with TRBJ1-6; 7 bases are a match to TRBD1. V was clipped by 5 bases and J by 6 bases; unmatched bases: 7. Germline loops: CDR1 LNHDA, CDR2 SQIVND (reference sequence). The CDR3 extends over 15 amino acids. The CDR3 DNA reads as TGTGCCAGTAGTGTCCGGGACAGTAGTAATTCACCCCTCCACTTT. Protein product: CASSVRDSSNSPLHF.

The rearrangement joins TRBV19 to TRBJ2-3; D gene uncertain. The CDR3 spans 15 residues. Germline CDR1 reads LNHDA; CDR2 reads SQIVND (reference sequence). V was shortened by 2 bases and J by 2 bases, with 11 bases between the two germline ends. For the CDR3, the DNA is TGTGCCAGTAGTATACTCGCGGCGACCACAGATACGCAGTATTTT. This gives the protein CASSILAATTDTQYF.

V usage is TRBV6-1 and J usage is TRBJ2-7; 9 bases align to TRBD1. Germline-derived CDR1 and CDR2 are MNHNS and SASEGT. Trimming removed 4 bases from V and 0 bases from J; junction bases left unmatched: 10. The CDR3 totals 17 residues. CDR3 sequence (DNA): TGTGCCAGCAGTGGATACAGGGGGCCCTTGAACTCCTACGAGCAGTACTTC. Translating gives CASSGYRGPLNSYEQYF.

The J gene is TRBJ1-3, the V gene TRBV4-2; possibly TRBD1 for D (5 bases). The CDR3 is made up of 17 amino acids. V was pared by 5 bases and J by 0 bases, with 17 bases between. Germline CDR1 and CDR2: LGHNA and YNFKEQ. The CDR3 sequence: CASSSRGDRSSGNTIYF. CDR3 coding DNA: TGTGCCAGCAGCTCCCGGGGGGACCGAAGCTCTGGAAACACCATATATTTT.

V is TRBV18 and J is TRBJ2-5; 13 nucleotides match TRBD2. This CDR3 has 16 amino acids. Germline-derived CDR1 and CDR2 are KGHSH and LQKENI. V shed 5 bases, J shed 7 bases, and the junction held 10 bases outside the gene matches. CDR3 protein: CASSSRTSGGGSTQYF. The DNA for the CDR3 is TGTGCCAGCTCAAGTCGGACTAGCGGGGGTGGCTCGACCCAGTACTTC. The full variable domain, with the rest looked up from reference TRBV18 and TRBJ2-5, is NAGVMQNPRHLVRRRGQEARLRCSPMKGHSHVYWYRQLPEEGLKFMVYLQKENIIDESGMPKERFSAEFPKEGPSILRIQQVVRGDSAAYFCASSSRTSGGGSTQYFGPGTRLLVL.

The chain has TRBV18 and TRBJ1-2; D might be TRBD1 (5 bases). Trimming pared 4 bases from V and 7 bases from J, leaving 7 bases between. CDR1 and CDR2 (germline): KGHSH, LQKENI. The CDR3 has 11 residues. CDR3 residues: CASSRQGGYTF. CDR3 coding DNA: TGTGCCAGCTCACGGCAGGGTGGCTACACCTTC.

The rearrangement links TRBV7-2 to TRBJ1-4; 11 nucleotides agree with TRBD1. There are 14 residues in the CDR3. V lost 6 bases, J lost 8 bases, and 5 bases stayed unmatched. The germline V gene encodes CDR1 SGHTA and CDR2 FQGNSA. The CDR3 DNA reads TGTGCCAGCAGAAGGGACAGGGGGAGCGAAAAACTGTTTTTT. The encoded protein is CASRRDRGSEKLFF. Full variable domain (missing parts from reference TRBV7-2 and TRBJ1-4): GAGVSQSPSNKVTEKGKDVELRCDPISGHTALYWYRQSLGQGLEFLIYFQGNSAPDKSGLPSDRFSAERTGGSVSTLTIQRTQQEDSAVYLCASRRDRGSEKLFFGSGTQLSVL.

The rearrangement joins TRBV30 to TRBJ1-3; D is ambiguous. Germline V gene sequence: CDR1 GTSNPN, CDR2 SVGIG (reference sequence). This CDR3 region has 15 residues. The V end lost 0 bases, the J end lost 0 bases, and 9 bases lay between the germline ends. CDR3 sequence: CAWSVLGYSGNTIYF. CDR3 DNA sequence: TGTGCCTGGAGTGTACTCGGGTACTCTGGAAACACCATATATTTT.

The chain uses TRBV7-9 and TRBJ1-4, with D perhaps TRBD1 (5 bases). With 4 bases removed from V and 6 bases from J, the gap between germline ends came to 15 bases. The CDR3 spans 15 residues. The germline V gene has CDR1 SEHNR and CDR2 FQNEAQ (reference sequence). The CDR3 region is CASSSSGSWDEKLFF. CDR3 coding DNA: TGTGCCAGCAGCTCCTCAGGGTCGTGGGATGAAAAACTGTTTTTT.

This clone was recorded once. This rearrangement joins TRBV19 to TRBJ1-5, with D uncertain. The germline V gene has CDR1 LNHDA and CDR2 SQIVND (reference sequence). The CDR3 is made up of 11 amino acids. Trimming cost V 7 bases and J 6 bases, with 7 bases left between them. The CDR3, as DNA: TGTGCCAGTATGAGAGGTCAGCCCCAGCATTTT. Protein product: CASMRGQPQHF.

The gene calls are TRBV7-3 and TRBJ2-3; 7 positions agree with TRBD2. The germline gives CDR1 SGHTA, CDR2 FQGTGA. This CDR3 has 12 residues. V lost 4 bases and J lost 5; bases outside the gene matches: 0. CDR3 DNA sequence: TGTGCCAGCAGCTCTAGCGGAGATACGCAGTATTTT. Translating it yields CASSSSGDTQYF.

V and J are TRBV21-1 and TRBJ2-7; the table's D call, TRBD1, was not checked against the DNA. TRBV21-1 is deemed a pseudogene. The CDR3 is 12 residues long. DNA of the CDR3: TGTGCCAGAGACAGGGAATCCTACGAGCAGTACTTC. Translation gives CARDRESYEQYF.

V is TRBV9 and J is TRBJ1-1; D perhaps matches TRBD1 (5 bases). V lost 2 bases to trimming and J lost 2 bases, with 10 bases between them. In germline, CDR1 is SGDLS, CDR2 YYNGEE. The CDR3 contains 14 residues. The CDR3 DNA reads as TGTGCCAGCAGCGTGGAGGGGCAAAACACTGAAGCTTTCTTT. Its protein is CASSVEGQNTEAFF. The full variable domain, in which reference TRBV9 and TRBJ1-1 provide the parts outside the CDR3, is DSGVTQTPKHLITATGQRVTLRCSPRSGDLSVYWYQQSLDQGLQFLIQYYNGEERAKGNILERFSAQQFPDLHSELNLSSLELGDSALYFCASSVEGQNTEAFFGQGTRLTVV.

V and J are TRBV15 and TRBJ1-1, with D tentatively TRBD1 (6 bases). The CDR3 totals 14 residues. Germline CDR1 is LNHNV and CDR2 is YYDKDF (reference sequence). The V end was cut by 6 bases, the J end by 4 bases, with 15 bases between. DNA of the CDR3: TGTGCCACCAGTATGGGGGGGGCGTCCACTGAAGCTTTCTTT. It is translated as CATSMGGASTEAFF.

The DNA of the CDR3 is TGCAGCGTCCGGGGGGCAGGTGCCTATAATTCACCCCTCCACTTT. Amino acid sequence: CSVRGAGAYNSPLHF. The chain has TRBV29-1 and TRBJ1-6; possible D gene TRBD1, 6 bases. Per germline, CDR1 SQVTM and CDR2 ANQGSEA. This CDR3 contains 15 residues. The V and J ends lost 6 bases and 2 bases respectively, with 14 bases between them.

V gene TRBV29-1 combines with J gene TRBJ2-5; 8 bases map to TRBD2. Germline CDR1 is SQVTM and CDR2 is ANQGSEA. Trimming cost V 8 bases and J 5 bases; bases outside gene matches: 13. The CDR3 is 14 amino acids. Here the CDR3 reads CSNEGLASGETQYF. CDR3 DNA sequence: TGCAGCAACGAAGGACTAGCCTCCGGGGAGACCCAGTACTTC. The full variable domain, its missing parts supplied by reference TRBV29-1 and TRBJ2-5, is SAVISQKPSRDICQRGTSLTIQCQVDSQVTMMFWYRQQPGQSLTLIATANQGSEATYESGFVIDKFPISRPNLTFSTLTVSNMSPEDSSIYLCSNEGLASGETQYFGPGTRLLVL.